This T cell receptor beta chain was obtained from a study of cytomegalovirus exposure and HLA in healthy donors. Turning to the study itself: A data release that came early held 75 million to 85 million unique TCRs from HLA-typed donors. Findings of the study overall: In a later analysis, most CMV-associated TCR beta chains appeared HLA-restricted. The study listed about 150 cytomegalovirus-associated TCR beta chains. Within the data, a cluster of highly shared sequence variants was likely a sequencing artifact.

This clone has a single count. Antigen specificity is unknown. 60 Vbeta and 13 Jbeta primers were used in PCR. TCRdb's copy holds only in-frame clones and misses some; the assay was immunoSEQ multiplex PCR. The sample shows about 190,000 clones, 70% to 90% of them seen only once. Germline values: CDR1 ENHRY, CDR2 SYGVKD. V was pared by 5 bases and J by 6 bases, with 11 bases between. CDR3 length: 13 amino acids. The specimen sequenced was PBMCs. The source of this sequence is a woman younger than 35 in good health and CMV-seronegative. This chain links TRBV10-3 with TRBJ1-5, with TRBD1 as a possible D gene (6 bases). In DNA form, the CDR3 reads TGTGCCATCAGTCAGGGGTTGGTTCAGCCCCAGCATTTT. Protein product: CAISQGLVQPQHF.